This TCR beta chain stems from a study of monozygotic twins with inflammatory bowel disease (dated by TCRdb to between 2019 and 2020). For the study in its entirety: The full study comprised around 30 monozygotic twin pairs: nine German pairs (four IBD-concordant, five IBD-discordant) and 19 IBD-discordant Danish pairs. Disease-associated traits were sought mainly through comparisons between IBD patients and their genetically identical healthy co-twins within discordant pairs. Each individual had, on average, about 151 000 unique TCRalpha sequences and 181 000 unique TCRbeta sequences available for analysis.

Here is what the overall study found, with its caveats: Compared with healthy twins, IBD patients shared fewer clonotypes with other individuals, and the difference was most pronounced in patients with signs of disease activity. Measured by the inverse Simpson index, TCRbeta repertoire diversity was lower in IBD patients than in their healthy co-twins. Distinction between different T cell subtypes could not be achieved in the analysis. Because patients received different immunosuppressive treatments, the repertoires may have picked up extra background noise and variability between individuals. The results gave no support for a single strong signal or clonotype linked to IBD. Repertoire similarity did not differ between concordant and discordant twins, possibly due to limited statistical power.

An approximately 2.5 ml peripheral blood sample was drawn into PAXgene tubes per donor and stored at -80°C. Without any T cell sorting, total RNA was extracted from whole blood using the PAXgene blood miRNA kit on an automated QIAcube. Peripheral blood from monozygotic twin pairs concordant or discordant for inflammatory bowel disease was subjected to deep TCRalpha and TCRbeta repertoire profiling with unique molecular barcoding. For every twin pair, smoking habits were documented, and each individual was categorised as a current, former or never smoker. The method was 5' RACE. The input for every TCR library was 3500 ng of total RNA. For each sample, cDNA synthesis with SMARTScribe reverse transcriptase was split into eight separate reactions. During cDNA synthesis, template switching was used to introduce unique molecular identifiers that contained a 6-nucleotide sample barcode. Amplification of TCRalpha and TCRbeta cDNA involved two nested PCRs of roughly 16 and 10 cycles, and each PCR was followed by bead purification. Before amplification, the cDNA was treated with uracil DNA-glycosylase and purified using the QIAquick PCR purification kit. In the second PCR, Illumina TruSeq-compatible adapters and sample-specific barcodes were added. TapeStation and Qubit were used to check library quality and concentration, and 4.5 to 6 ng of each library was pooled. The pooled libraries were sequenced with 2 x 100 bp reads and custom sequencing primers on an Illumina HiSeq2500 single-index Rapid Run. For the original study's pipeline: PCR and sequencing errors were corrected by UMI-based consensus assembly using MiGEC version 1.2.6. MiXCR version 2.1.1 was used to carry out V(D)J alignment, clonotype assembly and CDR3 extraction. To normalise gene usage, clonotype sharing and MAIT/NKT TCR abundance, the analysis used the top 1000, 10 000 and 20 000 clonotypes per sample. Diversity was computed as the inverse Simpson index with the vegan R package after downsampling to 27 000 UMIs. Statistical testing used paired Mann-Whitney U tests on the discordant twin pairs and applied Benjamini-Hochberg correction for multiple testing. TCRdb reprocessed the public reads and reports one entry per CDR3 protein sequence, without DNA. TCRdb, not the authors, supplied the V and J calls. The sample's records list approximately 330,000 distinct CDR3 sequences. The top ten clones comprise over 2% of the sample.

CDR1 and CDR2, looked up from the germline V gene, are MDHEN and SYDVKM. From its cysteine to its phenylalanine, the CDR3 spans 16 amino acids. No DNA was logged. Remarks on this clonotype: What antigen it recognizes has not been identified.

The sample was blood. The TCR was taken from a human donor with ulcerative colitis or Crohn's disease, or a healthy co-twin of an affected twin (not recorded which). The sequence links TRBV28 to TRBJ2-1; TCRdb calls TRBD2, which cannot be checked without DNA. The CDR3 has the sequence CASSGSGRLPYNEQFF.